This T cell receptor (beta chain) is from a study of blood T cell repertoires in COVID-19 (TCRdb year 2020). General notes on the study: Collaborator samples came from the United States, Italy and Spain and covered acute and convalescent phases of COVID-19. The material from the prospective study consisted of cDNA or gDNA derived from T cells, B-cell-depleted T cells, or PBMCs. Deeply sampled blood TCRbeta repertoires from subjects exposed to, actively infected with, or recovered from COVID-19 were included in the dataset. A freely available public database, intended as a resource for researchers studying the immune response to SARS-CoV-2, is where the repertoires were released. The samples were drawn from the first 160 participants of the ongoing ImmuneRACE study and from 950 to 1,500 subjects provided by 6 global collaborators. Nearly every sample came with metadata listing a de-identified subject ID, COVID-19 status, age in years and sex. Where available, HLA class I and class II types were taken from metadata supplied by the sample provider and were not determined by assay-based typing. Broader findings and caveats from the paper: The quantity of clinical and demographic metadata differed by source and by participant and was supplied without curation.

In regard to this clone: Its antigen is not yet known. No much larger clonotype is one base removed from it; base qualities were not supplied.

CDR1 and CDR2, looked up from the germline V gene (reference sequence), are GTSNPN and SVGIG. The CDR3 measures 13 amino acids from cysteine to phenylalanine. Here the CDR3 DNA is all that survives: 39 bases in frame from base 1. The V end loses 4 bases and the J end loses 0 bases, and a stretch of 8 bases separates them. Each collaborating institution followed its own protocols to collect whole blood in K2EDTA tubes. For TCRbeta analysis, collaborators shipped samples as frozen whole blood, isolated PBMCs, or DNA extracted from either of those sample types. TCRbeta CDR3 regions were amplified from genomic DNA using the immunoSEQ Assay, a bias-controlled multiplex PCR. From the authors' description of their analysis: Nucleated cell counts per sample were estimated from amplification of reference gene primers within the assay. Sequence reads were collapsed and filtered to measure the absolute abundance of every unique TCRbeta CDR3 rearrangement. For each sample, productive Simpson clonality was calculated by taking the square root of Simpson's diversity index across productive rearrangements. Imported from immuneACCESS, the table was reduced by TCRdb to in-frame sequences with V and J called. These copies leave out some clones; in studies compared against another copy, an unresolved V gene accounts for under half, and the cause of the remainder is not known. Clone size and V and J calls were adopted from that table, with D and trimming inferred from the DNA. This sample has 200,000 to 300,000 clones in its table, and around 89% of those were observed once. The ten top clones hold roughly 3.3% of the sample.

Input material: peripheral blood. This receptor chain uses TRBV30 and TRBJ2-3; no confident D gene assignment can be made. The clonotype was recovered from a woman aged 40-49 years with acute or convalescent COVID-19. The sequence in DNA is TGTGCCTGGATGCGGTTTAGCACAGATACGCAGTATTTT. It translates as CAWMRFSTDTQYF. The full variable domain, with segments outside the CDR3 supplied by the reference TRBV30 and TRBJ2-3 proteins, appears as SQTIHQWPATLVQPVGSPLSLECTVEGTSNPNLYWYRQAAGRGLQLLFYSVGIGQISSEVPQNLSASRPQDRQFILSSKKLLLSDSGFYLCAWMRFSTDTQYFGPGTRLTVL.